This TCR beta chain is drawn from a study of early T cells in non-severe SARS-CoV-2 infection. Study at large: Chains were unpaired, as sequencing was done on bulk RNA from unsorted whole blood.

The TCR library protocol attached unique molecular identifiers to the individual cDNA molecules. TCRdb used MiXCR to reprocess the 5' RACE reads, holding one entry per CDR3 protein. This sample yields more than 90,000 distinct CDR3 sequences, of which approximately 13% are seen a single time; 2% to 2.5% belongs to the top ten. Whole-study findings and limits: Reliance on VDJdb matching favored anti-spike CD8 responses; private and CD4 specificities were missed.

This clonotype appeared many times. Antigen: not known. With V trimmed by 5 bases and J by 0 bases, 11 bases remained unmatched. Per germline, CDR1 SGHVS and CDR2 FNYEAQ. The CDR3 consists of 18 residues. Specimen: whole blood. The chain uses TRBV7-6 and TRBJ2-3, with 10 positions matching TRBD2. The sequence came from an adult who was a healthcare worker with PCR-confirmed SARS-CoV-2 infection or an uninfected control (not recorded which). The CDR3 DNA reads as TGTGCCAGCAGCCAAGGACTAGCGGCGGTTTCTAGCACAGATACGCAGTATTTT. Amino acid sequence: CASSQGLAAVSSTDTQYF.